This T cell receptor beta chain was recovered during a study of OX40 agonist ivuxolimab in advanced cancers. Looking at the study overall: Patients received the agonistic anti-OX40 (CD134) antibody ivuxolimab. Males comprised roughly four fifths of the group, whose mean age was approximately 60 years (range roughly 20 to 90).

V dropped 4 bases and J dropped 5; count of bases not matched to a gene: 1. In germline, CDR1 is MGHDK, CDR2 SYGVNS. The CDR3 loop spans 12 amino acids. Produced via immunoSEQ multiplex PCR; TCRdb's table is partial and in-frame only. The sample contains fewer than 45,000 clones, about 84% of which appear only once. The material was CD4+ or CD8+ T cells sorted from blood, obtained in a trial of the OX40 agonist ivuxolimab. This sequence originates from an adult with an advanced solid tumor such as melanoma, head and neck, liver or kidney cancer. The chain couples TRBV25-1 to TRBJ2-5; TRBD2 aligns across 7 bases. In DNA form, the CDR3 reads TGTGCCAGCAGTGTGGGGGGGGAGACCCAGTACTTC. Translating it yields CASSVGGETQYF.